These 10 T cell receptor beta chains were all obtained from the same sample, sequenced in a study of cytomegalovirus exposure and HLA in healthy donors. PCR employed 60 Vbeta and 13 Jbeta primers. Clones were sequenced by immunoSEQ multiplex PCR, and TCRdb holds only the in-frame ones, with some missing. This table has around 91,000 clones, 78% appearing once. Material for sequencing was PBMCs. Receptors were obtained from a male donor in good health and CMV-seropositive.

This sequence joins TRBV6-1 and TRBJ1-2; 8 positions match TRBD1. The CDR3 spans 15 residues. Per the germline V gene, CDR1 is MNHNS and CDR2 is SASEGT. The V gene end was trimmed by 4 bases and the J gene end by 8 bases; junction bases not matched to a gene: 12. CDR3 bases: TGTGCCAGCAGTGGGTTGGACAGGGCCTCGGGGGGCTACACCTTC. Encoded protein: CASSGLDRASGGYTF.

This chain links TRBV28 with TRBJ1-5; 10 bases map to TRBD1. Per germline, CDR1 MDHEN and CDR2 SYDVKM. V lost 3 bases to trimming and J lost 6 bases; unmatched junction nucleotides: 23. The CDR3 has 21 amino acids. The DNA of the CDR3 is TGTGCCAGCAGTTTTCTGGCCCCCCGGGGACAGGGGCCTTCGGTGGGTCAGCCCCAGCATTTT. It specifies CASSFLAPRGQGPSVGQPQHF.

This sequence joins TRBV28 and TRBJ1-1; no clear D. CDR1 is MDHEN, CDR2 SYDVKM, per germline. Trimming removed 2 bases at V and 4 bases at J, with 8 bases between. The CDR3 runs 13 residues. CDR3 in DNA: TGTGCCAGCAGTTTAGGGCAGATCACTGAAGCTTTCTTT. Residues: CASSLGQITEAFF.

V and J are TRBV10-3 and TRBJ2-2, with 14 bases matching TRBD2. The germline V gene encodes CDR1 ENHRY and CDR2 SYGVKD. With V trimmed by 10 bases and J by 5 bases, 9 bases remained unmatched. CDR3 length equals 16 residues. The CDR3 DNA reads TGTGCCACCAGAGGGACTAGCGGGAGAGGTACCGGGGAGCTGTTTTTT. This gives the protein CATRGTSGRGTGELFF.

This chain links TRBV9 with TRBJ1-2; 7 bases align to TRBD1. The junction had 9 bases not matched to a gene; V was cut back by 3 bases and J by 4 bases. This CDR3 region has 15 residues. The germline V gene has CDR1 SGDLS and CDR2 YYNGEE. The CDR3, as DNA: TGTGCCAGCAGCGCCCTTCTGACAGGGAGCTATGGCTACACCTTC. It is translated as CASSALLTGSYGYTF.

This clone was recorded many times. The chain joins TRBV4-2 to TRBJ1-4; no definite D call. Germline loops: CDR1 LGHNA, CDR2 YNFKEQ. V shed 2 bases and J shed 8 bases, with 6 bases lying between them. This CDR3 has 12 amino acids. The DNA for the CDR3 is TGTGCCAGCAGCCAACTCTCCGAAAAACTGTTTTTT. Translating gives CASSQLSEKLFF.

The chain joins TRBV9 to TRBJ2-1; 11 bases align to TRBD2. The germline V gene has CDR1 SGDLS and CDR2 YYNGEE. The CDR3 consists of 20 residues. The trim removed 3 bases at V and 8 bases at J, leaving 22 bases unmatched. The CDR3 nucleotides are TGTGCCAGCAGCGGAAGGGGACCGTCCCGTCTAGCGGGAGGCACCCATGAGCAGTTCTTC. Translated, it gives CASSGRGPSRLAGGTHEQFF.

V gene TRBV7-6 combines with J gene TRBJ2-7; 14 bases map to TRBD2. The V gene end was trimmed by 5 bases and the J gene end by 7 bases; junction bases not matched to a gene: 10. There are 16 residues in the CDR3. Per germline, CDR1 SGHVS and CDR2 FNYEAQ. CDR3 nucleotides: TGTGCCAGCAGCCCGGGACTAGCGGGAGAGGGTCGGGAGCAGTACTTC. This gives the protein CASSPGLAGEGREQYF.

The V gene is TRBV27, the J gene TRBJ2-3; perhaps TRBD1 as D (5 bases). The ends were cut back, 2 bases at V and 2 bases at J, with 8 bases in the middle. CDR3 length: 14 amino acids. In germline, CDR1 is MNHEY, CDR2 SMNVEV (reference sequence). The CDR3 nucleotides read TGTGCCAGCAGTTTAATACAGGCCACAGATACGCAGTATTTT. Translation: CASSLIQATDTQYF.

The J gene is TRBJ2-1, the V gene TRBV7-9; 11 bases are a match to TRBD2. From germline, CDR1 is SEHNR and CDR2 FQNEAQ (reference sequence). Trimming cost V 8 bases and J 7 bases; bases outside gene matches: 13. The CDR3 totals 16 residues. For the CDR3, the DNA is TGTGCCAGCCAACTACCCGGGACTAGCGGTTCGAATGAGCAGTTCTTC. Translating gives CASQLPGTSGSNEQFF. Full variable domain (rest looked up from reference TRBV7-9 and TRBJ2-1): DTGVSQNPRHKITKRGQNVTFRCDPISEHNRLYWYRQTLGQGPEFLTYFQNEAQLEKSRLLSDRFSAERPKGSFSTLEIQRTEQGDSAMYLCASQLPGTSGSNEQFFGPGTRLTVL.